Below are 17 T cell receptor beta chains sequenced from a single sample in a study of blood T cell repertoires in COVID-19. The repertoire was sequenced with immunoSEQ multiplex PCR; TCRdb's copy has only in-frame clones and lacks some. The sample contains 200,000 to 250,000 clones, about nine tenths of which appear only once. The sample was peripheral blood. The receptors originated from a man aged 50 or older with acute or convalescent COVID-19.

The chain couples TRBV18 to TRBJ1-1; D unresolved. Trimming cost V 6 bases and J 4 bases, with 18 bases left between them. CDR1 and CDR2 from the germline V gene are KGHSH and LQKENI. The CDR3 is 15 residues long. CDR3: CASSTDPGAGTEAFF. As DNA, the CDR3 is TGTGCCAGCTCTACCGATCCAGGTGCTGGCACTGAAGCTTTCTTT.

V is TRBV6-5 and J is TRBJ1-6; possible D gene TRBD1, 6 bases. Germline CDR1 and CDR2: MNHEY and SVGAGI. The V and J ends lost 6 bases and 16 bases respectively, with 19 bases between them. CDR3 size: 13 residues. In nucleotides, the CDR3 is TGTGCCAGCAGGACAGGTGCTGGGGGTTCGCTCCACTTT. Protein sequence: CASRTGAGGSLHF.

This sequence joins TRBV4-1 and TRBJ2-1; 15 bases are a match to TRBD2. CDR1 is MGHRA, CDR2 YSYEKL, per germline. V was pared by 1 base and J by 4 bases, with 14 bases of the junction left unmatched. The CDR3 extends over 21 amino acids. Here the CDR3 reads CASSQVLWTSGGAGVYNEQFF. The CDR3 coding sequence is TGCGCCAGCAGCCAAGTGCTATGGACTAGCGGGGGGGCAGGGGTATACAATGAGCAGTTCTTC.

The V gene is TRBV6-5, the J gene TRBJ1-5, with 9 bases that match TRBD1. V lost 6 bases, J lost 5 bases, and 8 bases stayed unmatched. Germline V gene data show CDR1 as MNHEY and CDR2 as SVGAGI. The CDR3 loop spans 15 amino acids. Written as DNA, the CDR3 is TGTGCCAGCAGACGTCCGGGACAGGGTGATCAGCCCCAGCATTTT. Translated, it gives CASRRPGQGDQPQHF.

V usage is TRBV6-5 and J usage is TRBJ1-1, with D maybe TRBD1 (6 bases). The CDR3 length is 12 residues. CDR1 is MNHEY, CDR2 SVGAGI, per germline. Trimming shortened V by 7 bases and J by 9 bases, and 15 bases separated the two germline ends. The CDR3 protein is CASKQGTLQAFF. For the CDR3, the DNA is TGTGCCAGCAAACAGGGCACCCTCCAAGCTTTCTTT.

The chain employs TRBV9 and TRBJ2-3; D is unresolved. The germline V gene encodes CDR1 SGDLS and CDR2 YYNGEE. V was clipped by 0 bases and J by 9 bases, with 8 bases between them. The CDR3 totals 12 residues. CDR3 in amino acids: CASSVERGTQYF. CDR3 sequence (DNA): TGTGCCAGCAGCGTAGAGAGAGGAACGCAGTATTTT.

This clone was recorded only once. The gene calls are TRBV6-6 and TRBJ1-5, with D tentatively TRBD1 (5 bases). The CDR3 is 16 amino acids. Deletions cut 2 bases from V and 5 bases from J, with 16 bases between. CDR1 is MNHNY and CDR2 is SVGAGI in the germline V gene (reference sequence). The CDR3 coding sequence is TGTGCCAGCAGTTACGCAACAAGGGGTGGGGATCAGCCCCAGCATTTT. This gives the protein CASSYATRGGDQPQHF.

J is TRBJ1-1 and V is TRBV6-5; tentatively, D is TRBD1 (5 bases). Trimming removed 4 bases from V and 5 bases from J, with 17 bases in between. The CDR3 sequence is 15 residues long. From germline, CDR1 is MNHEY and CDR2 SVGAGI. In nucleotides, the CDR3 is TGTGCCAGCAGTTTAGGCAAGCAGGGCCGGACTGAAGCTTTCTTT. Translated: CASSLGKQGRTEAFF.

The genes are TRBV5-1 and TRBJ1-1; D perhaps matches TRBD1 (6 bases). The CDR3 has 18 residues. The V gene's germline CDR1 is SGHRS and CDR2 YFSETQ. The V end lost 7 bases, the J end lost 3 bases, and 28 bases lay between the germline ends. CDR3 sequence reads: CASGTTGMKNFGDTEAFF. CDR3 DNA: TGCGCCAGCGGAACGACAGGCATGAAAAACTTTGGTGACACTGAAGCTTTCTTT.

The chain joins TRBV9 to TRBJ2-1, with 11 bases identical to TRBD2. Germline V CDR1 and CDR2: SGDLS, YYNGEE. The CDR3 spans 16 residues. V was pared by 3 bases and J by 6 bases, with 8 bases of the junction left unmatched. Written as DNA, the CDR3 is TGTGCCAGCAGCGCCCGACTAGCGGGGACCCGCAATGAGCAGTTCTTC. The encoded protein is CASSARLAGTRNEQFF. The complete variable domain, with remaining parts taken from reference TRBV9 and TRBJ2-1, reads DSGVTQTPKHLITATGQRVTLRCSPRSGDLSVYWYQQSLDQGLQFLIQYYNGEERAKGNILERFSAQQFPDLHSELNLSSLELGDSALYFCASSARLAGTRNEQFFGPGTRLTVL.

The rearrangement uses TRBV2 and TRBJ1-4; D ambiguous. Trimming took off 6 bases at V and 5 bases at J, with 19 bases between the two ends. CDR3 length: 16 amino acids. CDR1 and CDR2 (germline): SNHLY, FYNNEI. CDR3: CASRVTHGVPNEKLFF. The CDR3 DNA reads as TGTGCCAGCAGGGTCACCCACGGGGTCCCCAATGAAAAACTGTTTTTT.

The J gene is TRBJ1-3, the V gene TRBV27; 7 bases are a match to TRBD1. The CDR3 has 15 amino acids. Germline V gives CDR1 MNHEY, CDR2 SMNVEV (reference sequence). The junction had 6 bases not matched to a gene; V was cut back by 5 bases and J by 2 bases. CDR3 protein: CASSRKGTAGNTIYF. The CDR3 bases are TGTGCCAGCAGTCGTAAAGGGACAGCTGGAAACACCATATATTTT.

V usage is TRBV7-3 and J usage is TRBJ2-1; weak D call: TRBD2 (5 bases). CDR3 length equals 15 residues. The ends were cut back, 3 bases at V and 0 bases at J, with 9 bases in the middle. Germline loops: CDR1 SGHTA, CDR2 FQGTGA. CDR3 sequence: CASSLRVSSYNEQFF. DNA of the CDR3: TGTGCCAGCAGCTTGAGGGTTTCCTCCTACAATGAGCAGTTCTTC.

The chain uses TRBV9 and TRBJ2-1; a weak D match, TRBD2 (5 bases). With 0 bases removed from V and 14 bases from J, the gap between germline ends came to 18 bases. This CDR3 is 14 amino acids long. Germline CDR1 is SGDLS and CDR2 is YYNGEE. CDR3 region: CASSVAPRENPKFF. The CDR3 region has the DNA TGTGCCAGCAGCGTAGCTCCGAGGGAGAACCCAAAGTTCTTC.

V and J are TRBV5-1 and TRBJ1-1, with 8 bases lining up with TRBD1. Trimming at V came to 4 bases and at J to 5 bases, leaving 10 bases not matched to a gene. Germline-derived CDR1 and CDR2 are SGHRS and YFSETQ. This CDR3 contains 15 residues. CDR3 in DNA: TGCGCCAGCAGCCCTGGACAGGGCCCGACGACTGAAGCTTTCTTT. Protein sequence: CASSPGQGPTTEAFF. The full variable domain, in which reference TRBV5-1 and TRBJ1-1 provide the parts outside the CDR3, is KAGVTQTPRYLIKTRGQQVTLSCSPISGHRSVSWYQQTPGQGLQFLFEYFSETQRNKGNFPGRFSGRQFSNSRSEMNVSTLELGDSALYLCASSPGQGPTTEAFFGQGTRLTVV.

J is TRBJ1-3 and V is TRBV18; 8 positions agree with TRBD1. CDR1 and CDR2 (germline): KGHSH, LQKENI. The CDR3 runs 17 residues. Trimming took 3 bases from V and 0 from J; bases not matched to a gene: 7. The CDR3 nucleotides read TGTGCCAGCTCACCCCTGGAGACAGGGGACTCTGGAAACACCATATATTTT. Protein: CASSPLETGDSGNTIYF.

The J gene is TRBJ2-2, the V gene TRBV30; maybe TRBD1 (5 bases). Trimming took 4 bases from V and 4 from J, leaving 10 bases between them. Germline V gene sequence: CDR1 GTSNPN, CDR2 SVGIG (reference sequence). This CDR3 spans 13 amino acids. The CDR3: CAWKTQGTGELFF. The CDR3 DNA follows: TGTGCCTGGAAAACCCAGGGCACCGGGGAGCTGTTTTTT.